This T cell receptor beta chain derives from a study of CXCR3-negative and CXCR3-positive naive CD8 T cells. Findings and limits, study-wide: Greater hydrophobicity was found in TRB CDR3s of CXCR3-positive naive cells than of CXCR3-negative naive cells.

Germline CDR1 reads SGDLS; CDR2 reads YYNGEE. This CDR3 has 16 residues. TRB cDNA libraries were made by UMI-labeled 5' RACE. TCRdb reworked the 5' RACE reads into one entry per CDR3 protein, no DNA. The sample totals 5,000 to 6,500 distinct CDR3 sequences. Of note for this clonotype: Antigen specificity is unknown.

The TCR comes from a human donor in good health. Some clones in this sample may be carry-over from other donors' samples. Specimen: naive CXCR3+ CD8+ T cells from blood. As to subset: CD45RO-CCR7+CD27+CD95- naive CD8+ T cells expressing CXCR3 (TNR3+). This rearrangement joins TRBV9 to TRBJ2-7; the D gene TCRdb calls, TRBD1, cannot be checked with no DNA. CDR3 residues: CASSPSVRGRQDEQYF.